These 6 T cell receptor beta chains share one sample of origin, sequenced in a study of T-cell memory formation after mild COVID-19. TCRdb fed the 5' RACE reads into MiXCR, producing one record per CDR3 protein. The sample holds roughly 550,000 distinct CDR3 sequences, just over 20% seen once. The specimen was PBMCs or a T cell subset sorted from them (not recorded which). These receptors came from an adult woman who had mild COVID-19 (a few samples of this study predate the infection). Cell type and time point are not known.

This clonotype turned up a few times. The CDR3 loop reads CATRDRGFDTQYF. CDR3 DNA: TGTGCCACCAGGGACAGGGGATTCGATACGCAGTATTTT. The V gene is TRBV24-1, the J gene TRBJ2-3; 9 bases are a match to TRBD1. Trimming removed 7 bases from V and 6 bases from J; junction bases left unmatched: 4. Germline V gene lookup returns CDR1 KGHDR and CDR2 SFDVKD. The CDR3 is 13 amino acids.

This clonotype has more than one count but fewer than ten. V usage is TRBV7-9 and J usage is TRBJ2-7, with D perhaps TRBD1 (6 bases). Germline V CDR1 and CDR2: SEHNR, FQNEAQ (reference sequence). CDR3 size: 14 residues. Trimming left V 7 bases short and J 2 bases short, with 15 bases between. The CDR3 nucleotides read TGTGCCAGCATCCCCCTGAGGGGGACCTACGAGCAGTACTTC. Translated: CASIPLRGTYEQYF.

The chain carries TRBV7-6 and TRBJ2-7; D possibly corresponds to TRBD1 (5 bases). Trimming cost V 9 bases and J 5 bases, with 17 bases left between them. Germline-derived CDR1 and CDR2 are SGHVS and FNYEAQ. This CDR3 is built from 13 residues. In nucleotides, the CDR3 is TGTGCCAGTAGTTTACCAGGGATGGACGAGCAGTACTTC. It yields the protein CASSLPGMDEQYF.

The gene calls are TRBV7-2 and TRBJ2-7; D is perhaps TRBD2 (6 bases). Trimming removed 8 bases from V and 3 bases from J, with 17 bases in between. Germline CDR1 SGHTA, CDR2 FQGNSA. CDR3 length equals 14 residues. CDR3: CASSRRDWIYEQYF. Written as DNA, the CDR3 is TGTGCCAGCTCCCGACGGGACTGGATCTACGAGCAGTACTTC.

The genes are TRBV2 and TRBJ2-7; the D gene is possibly TRBD1 (6 bases). The CDR3 covers 13 residues. V was trimmed by 7 bases and J by 0 bases, leaving 10 bases between them. The germline V gene has CDR1 SNHLY and CDR2 FYNNEI. In DNA form, the CDR3 reads TGTGCCAGCAATGGGGGCTACTCCTACGAGCAGTACTTC. The encoded protein is CASNGGYSYEQYF.

The rearrangement links TRBV20-1 to TRBJ1-1; the match to TRBD1 covers 7 bases. The CDR3 runs to 12 residues. Trimming took 8 bases from V and 4 from J; bases not matched to a gene: 7. Germline V gene sequence: CDR1 DFQATT, CDR2 SNEGSKA (reference sequence). This chain's CDR3 is CSSGQVSTEAFF. The DNA of the CDR3 is TGCAGTTCCGGACAGGTCTCCACTGAAGCTTTCTTT.